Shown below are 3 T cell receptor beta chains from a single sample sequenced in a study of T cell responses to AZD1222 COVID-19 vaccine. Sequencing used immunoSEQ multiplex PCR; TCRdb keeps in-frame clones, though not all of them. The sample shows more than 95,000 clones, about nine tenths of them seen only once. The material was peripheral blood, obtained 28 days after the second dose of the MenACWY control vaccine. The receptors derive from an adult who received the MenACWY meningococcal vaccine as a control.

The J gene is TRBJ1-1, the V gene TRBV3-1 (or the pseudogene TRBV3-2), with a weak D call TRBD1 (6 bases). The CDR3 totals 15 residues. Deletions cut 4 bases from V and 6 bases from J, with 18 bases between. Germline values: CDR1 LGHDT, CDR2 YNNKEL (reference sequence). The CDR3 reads CASSLIPGGAAEAFF. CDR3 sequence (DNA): TGTGCCAGCAGCCTTATACCGGGGGGGGCCGCTGAAGCTTTCTTT.

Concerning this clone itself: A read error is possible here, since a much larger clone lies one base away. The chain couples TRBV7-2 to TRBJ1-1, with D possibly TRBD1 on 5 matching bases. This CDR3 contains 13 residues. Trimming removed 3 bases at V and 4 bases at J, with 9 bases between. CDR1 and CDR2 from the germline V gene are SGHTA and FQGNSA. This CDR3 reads CASSLGTSTEAFF. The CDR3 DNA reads TGTGCCAGCAGCTTGGGGACGAGCACTGAAGCTTTCTTT.

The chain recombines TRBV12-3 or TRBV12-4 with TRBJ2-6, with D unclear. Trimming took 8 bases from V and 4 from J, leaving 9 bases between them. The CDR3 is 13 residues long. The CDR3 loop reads CASSEDGANVLTF. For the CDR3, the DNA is TGTGCCAGCTCCGAAGACGGGGCCAACGTCCTGACTTTC.